This T cell receptor beta chain was observed in a study of CD8+ T cells in alopecia areata. About the research overall: Severity scores in treated patients reflected the percentage of scalp affected. Notes on the study in general: Many expanded lesional clones stayed in scalp and blood while on tofacitinib. Under tofacitinib, fewer expanded CD8+ clones appeared among the top 100 scalp clones.

On this clone: Its matching antigen is unknown.

Sequencing used cDNA as its template, made by extracting RNA and reverse transcribing it. Data came from immunoSEQ multiplex PCR; TCRdb stores just in-frame clones and leaves some out. The table has tens of thousands of clones, about two thirds seen once; the top ten hold approximately 15%. Treatment specified: oral pan-JAK inhibitor, 5-10 mg twice daily. Samples from alopecia areata patients were lesional scalp punch biopsies and peripheral blood. CDR1 and CDR2 from the germline V gene are MNHNS and SASEGT. The CDR3 is 12 amino acids. V was pared by 7 bases and J by 7 bases, with 11 bases between. This TCR was sampled from a human donor with alopecia areata. The chain joins TRBV6-1 to TRBJ2-1; maybe TRBD2 (5 bases). The specimen was CD8+ T cells sorted from blood, collected around week 46, from a patient treated with tofacitinib. Here the CDR3 DNA reads TGTGCCAGCACGCGGGCGGAAAATGAGCAGTTCTTC. This encodes CASTRAENEQFF.